These 23 T cell receptor beta chains share one sample of origin, sequenced in a study of control samples from healthy donors and cancer patients. TCRdb's copy holds only in-frame clones and misses some; the assay was immunoSEQ multiplex PCR. The sample lists 90,000 to 140,000 clones; 83% were seen once. Sequencing was performed on blood. All receptors derive from a woman aged 50 to 65 in good health.

The rearrangement joins TRBV24-1 to TRBJ2-3; 7 positions match TRBD2. Germline V gene sequence: CDR1 KGHDR, CDR2 SFDVKD. The V gene end was trimmed by 4 bases and the J gene end by 8 bases; junction bases not matched to a gene: 5. This CDR3 contains 13 residues. In DNA form, the CDR3 reads TGTGCCACCAGTGAGAGAGCGGGGTCTACGCAGTATTTT. It specifies CATSERAGSTQYF.

This chain uses TRBV7-3 with TRBJ2-5; D ambiguous. V dropped 2 bases and J dropped 1 base, with 8 bases sitting between them. The CDR3 runs to 14 residues. Germline CDR1 and CDR2: SGHTA and FQGTGA. The CDR3 spells CASSLERAQETQYF. In nucleotides, the CDR3 is TGTGCCAGCAGCTTAGAACGGGCCCAAGAGACCCAGTACTTC.

The chain carries TRBV10-3 and TRBJ1-2; D unresolved. Per the germline V gene, CDR1 is ENHRY and CDR2 is SYGVKD. This CDR3 is built from 13 residues. Trimming left V 6 bases short and J 7 bases short, with 15 bases between. Here the CDR3 reads CAISEAGLGGYTF. The CDR3 DNA follows: TGTGCCATCAGCGAGGCCGGGTTGGGTGGCTACACCTTC.

This clone is a singleton in its sample. The V and J genes are TRBV18 and TRBJ2-5; the D gene is possibly TRBD2 (5 bases). Germline V CDR1 and CDR2: KGHSH, LQKENI. The CDR3 extends over 14 amino acids. Trimming took off 6 bases at V and 1 base at J, with 12 bases between the two ends. The CDR3 nucleotides read TGTGCCAGCTCCCGAGCGGAACCCCAAGAGACCCAGTACTTC. As protein: CASSRAEPQETQYF.

This chain connects TRBV21-1 to TRBJ2-5; the DNA was not compared with TRBD2, the D call given in the table. TRBV21-1 has pseudogene status. The CDR3 sequence is 13 residues long. The CDR3 region has the DNA TGTGCCAGCCGCCGGGGGGGCGGGGAGACCCAGTACTTC. Residues: CASRRGGGETQYF.

The chain links TRBV29-1 to TRBJ2-7, with TRBD1 matching 12 bases. In germline, CDR1 is SQVTM, CDR2 ANQGSEA. The ends lost 6 bases at V and 4 bases at J; junction bases unmatched: 7. This CDR3 is built from 14 residues. The DNA of the CDR3 is TGCAGCGTGACCCCGGGACAGGGGGCTTACGAGCAGTACTTC. Translating it yields CSVTPGQGAYEQYF.

CDR3: CASTLIGRGRNTEAFF. The CDR3 DNA reads TGTGCCAGCACCCTAATTGGCAGGGGGCGGAATACTGAAGCTTTCTTT. This chain uses TRBV2 with TRBJ1-1, with TRBD1 matching over 8 bases. Germline V gene lookup returns CDR1 SNHLY and CDR2 FYNNEI. This CDR3 comprises 16 residues. V was clipped by 7 bases and J by 5 bases; unmatched bases: 15.

The chain employs TRBV6-1 and TRBJ2-1; D remains unclear. Trimming took off 7 bases at V and 6 bases at J, with 16 bases between the two ends. This CDR3 spans 14 amino acids. Germline CDR1 reads MNHNS; CDR2 reads SASEGT. The CDR3 loop is CASTSVSSPNEQFF. As DNA, the CDR3 is TGTGCCAGCACCTCCGTGTCTAGTCCCAATGAGCAGTTCTTC.

The chain has TRBV5-4 and TRBJ2-1; no definite D call. V was shortened by 5 bases and J by 4 bases, with 10 bases between the two germline ends. Germline V gene sequence: CDR1 SGHNT, CDR2 YYREEE (reference sequence). This CDR3 comprises 13 residues. In DNA form, the CDR3 reads TGTGCCAGCAGTTCTGACCCTTACAATGAGCAGTTCTTC. It yields the protein CASSSDPYNEQFF.

The rearrangement links TRBV19 to TRBJ1-2; 7 bases fit TRBD1. The CDR3 contains 15 residues. Germline assignment: CDR1 LNHDA and CDR2 SQIVND (reference sequence). The V segment lost 3 bases and the J segment 1 base; nucleotides outside the gene matches: 5. CDR3 DNA sequence: TGTGCCAGTAGTATCCGACAGGGAGGTAACTATGGCTACACCTTC. As protein: CASSIRQGGNYGYTF.

This sequence joins TRBV11-1 and TRBJ2-2; TRBD2 agrees at 8 bases. The CDR3 totals 16 residues. Germline CDR1 reads SGHAT; CDR2 reads FQDESV (reference sequence). V was clipped by 5 bases and J by 5 bases; unmatched bases: 10. CDR3 sequence: CASSRNGGRRTGELFF. CDR3 in DNA: TGTGCCAGCAGCCGGAATGGCGGGAGGCGTACCGGGGAGCTGTTTTTT.

This clone was counted a few times. This chain links TRBV6-2 or TRBV6-3 with TRBJ2-7; D perhaps matches TRBD1 (6 bases). V was trimmed by 4 bases and J by 4 bases, leaving 17 bases between them. Germline CDR1 is MNHEY and CDR2 is SVGEGT. The CDR3 contains 15 residues. CDR3 residues: CASSFSRDIAYEQYF. CDR3 sequence (DNA): TGTGCCAGCAGTTTTAGCCGGGACATAGCATACGAGCAGTACTTC.

The chain carries TRBV25-1 and TRBJ1-5; D gene unclear. Trimming removed 4 bases at V and 2 bases at J, with 12 bases between. The CDR3 runs 15 residues. Per the germline V gene, CDR1 is MGHDK and CDR2 is SYGVNS. The CDR3, as DNA: TGTGCCAGCAGTGGGATCGGCAGCGGCAATCAGCCCCAGCATTTT. Protein sequence: CASSGIGSGNQPQHF. The full variable domain, its missing parts supplied by reference TRBV25-1 and TRBJ1-5, is EADIYQTPRYLVIGTGKKITLECSQTMGHDKMYWYQQDPGMELHLIHYSYGVNSTEKGDLSSESTVSRIRTEHFPLTLESARPSHTSQYLCASSGIGSGNQPQHFGDGTRLSIL.

The V call is TRBV6-2 or TRBV6-3, the J call TRBJ1-1, with a weak D call TRBD1 (5 bases). Trimming removed 4 bases at V and 3 bases at J, with 9 bases between. The CDR3 extends over 13 amino acids. Germline assignment: CDR1 MNHEY and CDR2 SVGEGT. The CDR3 nucleotides are TGTGCCAGCAGTTGGGGCAGTTACACTGAAGCTTTCTTT. Its translation: CASSWGSYTEAFF.

V usage is TRBV2 and J usage is TRBJ1-1; 11 bases align to TRBD1. After removal of 3 bases from V and 3 bases from J, the junction contained 0 bases not matched to a gene. The CDR3 contains 14 residues. Germline assignment: CDR1 SNHLY and CDR2 FYNNEI. In DNA, the CDR3 is TGTGCCAGCAGTGAGGACAGGGGGCACACTGAAGCTTTCTTT. Encoded protein: CASSEDRGHTEAFF. Variable domain in full (rest from reference TRBV2 and TRBJ1-1): EPEVTQTPSHQVTQMGQEVILRCVPISNHLYFYWYRQILGQKVEFLVSFYNNEISEKSEIFDDQFSVERPDGSNFTLKIRSTKLEDSAMYFCASSEDRGHTEAFFGQGTRLTVV.

This chain connects TRBV28 to TRBJ1-6, with 9 bases fitting TRBD1. CDR3 length: 14 residues. In germline, CDR1 is MDHEN, CDR2 SYDVKM. With V trimmed by 5 bases and J by 9 bases, 5 bases remained unmatched. The CDR3 DNA is TGTGCCAGCAGTCCAACAGGGGGCGTTTCACCCCTCCACTTT. Translated, it gives CASSPTGGVSPLHF.

The J gene is TRBJ2-3, the V gene TRBV19, with 7 bases fitting TRBD2. V lost 7 bases to trimming and J lost 2 bases; unmatched junction nucleotides: 3. Germline CDR1 reads LNHDA; CDR2 reads SQIVND (reference sequence). The CDR3 runs to 13 residues. CDR3 amino acids: CASKAGVTDTQYF. Here the CDR3 DNA reads TGTGCCAGTAAGGCGGGAGTCACAGATACGCAGTATTTT.

This clone was detected only once. V gene TRBV29-1 combines with J gene TRBJ2-2; 10 bases match TRBD2. From germline, CDR1 is SQVTM and CDR2 ANQGSEA. CDR3 length: 15 residues. J lost 4 bases, V lost 6 bases, and 8 bases had no gene match. This CDR3 reads CSVGAGGPGTGELFF. The DNA for the CDR3 is TGCAGCGTGGGAGCGGGAGGGCCCGGCACCGGGGAGCTGTTTTTT.

V usage is TRBV5-4 and J usage is TRBJ2-7; TRBD2 matches 7 bases. Germline values: CDR1 SGHNT, CDR2 YYREEE (reference sequence). The length of the CDR3 is 14 residues. Trimming at V came to 2 bases and at J to 2 bases, leaving 4 bases not matched to a gene. CDR3 DNA: TGTGCCAGCAGCTTTGCGGGAGTTACCTACGAGCAGTACTTC. This gives the protein CASSFAGVTYEQYF.

V usage is TRBV30 and J usage is TRBJ2-3, with TRBD2 as a possible D gene (6 bases). Trimming shortened V by 5 bases and J by 2 bases, and 14 bases separated the two germline ends. The CDR3 is 14 amino acids. The germline CDR1 and CDR2 sequences are GTSNPN and SVGIG (reference sequence). The DNA of the CDR3 is TGTGCCTGGGTCCAAGGCGGGAACACAGATACGCAGTATTTT. Translation: CAWVQGGNTDTQYF.

This clone has only one observation. The V call is TRBV29-1, the J call TRBJ2-7; TRBD2 matches at 9 bases. The V gene's germline CDR1 is SQVTM and CDR2 ANQGSEA. The V segment lost 7 bases and the J segment 5 bases; nucleotides outside the gene matches: 9. The CDR3 has 13 residues. Written as DNA, the CDR3 is TGCAGCGCCCTTAGCGGGAGTTCTAACGAGCAGTACTTC. The encoded protein is CSALSGSSNEQYF.

The chain is built from TRBV5-5 and TRBJ1-5, with TRBD1 as a possible D gene (5 bases). Germline V gives CDR1 SGHKS, CDR2 YYEKEE (reference sequence). The CDR3 is 15 residues long. With 0 bases removed from V and 6 bases from J, the gap between germline ends came to 13 bases. CDR3 sequence: CASSLDGQGSQPQHF. CDR3 nucleotide sequence: TGTGCCAGCAGCTTGGACGGCCAGGGCAGTCAGCCCCAGCATTTT.

The chain uses TRBV5-1 and TRBJ2-3, with TRBD2 matching 15 bases. Per germline, CDR1 SGHRS and CDR2 YFSETQ. Trimming at V came to 4 bases and at J to 11 bases, leaving 8 bases not matched to a gene. The length of the CDR3 is 15 residues. CDR3 region: CASSTGLAGGGWQYF. The CDR3, as DNA: TGCGCCAGCAGCACGGGACTAGCGGGGGGAGGTTGGCAGTATTTT.